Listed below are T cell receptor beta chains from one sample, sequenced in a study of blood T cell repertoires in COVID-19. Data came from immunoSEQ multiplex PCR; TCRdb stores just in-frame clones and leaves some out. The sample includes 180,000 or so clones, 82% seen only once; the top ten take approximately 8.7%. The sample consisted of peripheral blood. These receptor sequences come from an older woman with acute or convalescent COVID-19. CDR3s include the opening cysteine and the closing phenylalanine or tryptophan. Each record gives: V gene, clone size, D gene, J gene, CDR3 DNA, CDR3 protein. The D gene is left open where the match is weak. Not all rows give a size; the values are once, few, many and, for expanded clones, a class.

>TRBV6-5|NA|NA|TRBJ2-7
TGTGCCAGCAGCCTCCGGAGCTCCTACGAGCAGTACTTC
CASSLRSSYEQYF
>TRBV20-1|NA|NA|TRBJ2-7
TGCAGTGCTAGTGAGGCCCTCAGGGAGCAGTACTTC
CSASEALREQYF
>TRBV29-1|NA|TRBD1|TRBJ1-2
TGCAGCGCGACAGGGGGGGAAAACTATGGCTACACCTTC
CSATGGENYGYTF
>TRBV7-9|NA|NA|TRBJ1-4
TGTGCCAGCAGCCCGGGGGGGATTAATGAAAAACTGTTTTTT
CASSPGGINEKLFF
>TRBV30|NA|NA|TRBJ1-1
TGTGCCTGGAATCGAAGGTCAGGAGCTTTCTTT
CAWNRRSGAFF
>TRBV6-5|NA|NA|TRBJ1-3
TGTGCCAGCAGTTCTGGACAGTACTCTGGAAACACCATATATTTT
CASSSGQYSGNTIYF
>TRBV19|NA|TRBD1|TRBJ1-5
TGTGCCAGTAGTATAGGGGGGACAGGGCCCAATCAGCCCCAGCATTTT
CASSIGGTGPNQPQHF
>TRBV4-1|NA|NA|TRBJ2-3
TGCGCCAGCAGCCAAGCATCCGGGGGTACGCAGTATTTT
CASSQASGGTQYF
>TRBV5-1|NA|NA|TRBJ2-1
TGCGCCAGCAGCCTCGTTCTAGCCTACAATGAGCAGTTCTTC
CASSLVLAYNEQFF
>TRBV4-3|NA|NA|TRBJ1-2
TGCGCCAGCAGCCAAGAAGAGCCGGGACACGGGACCTATGGCTACACCTTC
CASSQEEPGHGTYGYTF
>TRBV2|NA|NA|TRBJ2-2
TGTGCCAGCAGTGCCCCGGGGGGCTTGAAAGTAGGAGAGAGAGCGAACACCGGGGAGCTGTTTTTT
CASSAPGGLKVGERANTGELFF
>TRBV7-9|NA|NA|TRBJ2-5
TGTGCCAGCAGCTTAGACTCCGGGACCCAGTACTTC
CASSLDSGTQYF
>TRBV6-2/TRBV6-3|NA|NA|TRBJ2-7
TGTGCCAGCAGCACCAGGGGGGCCAGCTCCTACGAGCAGTACTTC
CASSTRGASSYEQYF
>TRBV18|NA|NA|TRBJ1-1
TGTGCCAGCTCGTCACAGGTCGGCCTCACGAACACTGAAGCTTTCTTT
CASSSQVGLTNTEAFF
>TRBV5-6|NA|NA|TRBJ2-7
TGTGCCAGCAGCCGGCCGGGGAGGGAGCAGTACTTC
CASSRPGREQYF
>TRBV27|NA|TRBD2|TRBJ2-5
TGTGCCAGCAGTGAGGGACTAGCCTGGGGGGGAGAGACCCAGTACTTC
CASSEGLAWGGETQYF
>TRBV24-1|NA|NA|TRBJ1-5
TGTGCCACCACAAACGAAAAGCTGACAGTTAATAGCAATCAGCCCCAGCATTTT
CATTNEKLTVNSNQPQHF
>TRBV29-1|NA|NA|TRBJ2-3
TGCAGCGTTGACGCGGGCACAGATACGCAGTATTTT
CSVDAGTDTQYF
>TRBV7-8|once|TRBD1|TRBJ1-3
TGTGCCAGCAGCTTAGCCCTCTATGGGACAGGCTCTGGAAACACCATATATTTT
CASSLALYGTGSGNTIYF
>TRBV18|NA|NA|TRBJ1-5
TGTGCCAGCTCACCAACGGGGAGGAATCAGCCCCAGCATTTT
CASSPTGRNQPQHF
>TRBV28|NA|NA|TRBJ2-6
TGTGCCAGCAGCAATGGAGGGGCCGGCTCTGGGGCCAACGTCCTGACTTTC
CASSNGGAGSGANVLTF
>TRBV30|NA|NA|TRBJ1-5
TGTGCCTGGAGTGTAGGAGACTACAATCAGCCCCAGCATTTT
CAWSVGDYNQPQHF
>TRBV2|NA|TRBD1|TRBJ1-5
TGTGCCAGCAGTCGGACAGGGGGCAATCAGCCCCAGCATTTT
CASSRTGGNQPQHF
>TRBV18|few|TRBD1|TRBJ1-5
TGTGCCAGCTCACTCGACAGGGCATTCTATAGCAATCAGCCCCAGCATTTT
CASSLDRAFYSNQPQHF
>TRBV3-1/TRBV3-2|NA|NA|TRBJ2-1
TGTGCCAGCAGCCCGGGGGTAGGCTCCCGGGAGCAGTTCTTC
CASSPGVGSREQFF
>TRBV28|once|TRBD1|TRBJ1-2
TGTGCCACCTACAGGGGGCAAAACTATGGCTACACCTTC
CATYRGQNYGYTF
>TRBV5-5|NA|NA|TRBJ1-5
TGTGCCAGCAGCTGGGAGAGCAATCAGCCCCAGCATTTT
CASSWESNQPQHF
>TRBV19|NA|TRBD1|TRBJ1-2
TGTGCCAGTAGTATGGGACAGGCTAGTCGGGGCTATGGCTACACCTTC
CASSMGQASRGYGYTF
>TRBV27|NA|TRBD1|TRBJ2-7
TGTGCCAGCAGGGACAGGGCCGAGCAGTACTTC
CASRDRAEQYF
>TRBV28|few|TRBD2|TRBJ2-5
TGTGCCAGCAGTTCCCTCCGCGGGAGTGCGGAGACCCAGTACTTC
CASSSLRGSAETQYF
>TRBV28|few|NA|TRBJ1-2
TGTGCCAGCAGTCCCCCGGGGCGGGGATATGGCTACACCTTC
CASSPPGRGYGYTF
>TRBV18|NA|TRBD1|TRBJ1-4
TGTGCCAGCTCAATAACTAGGGACAGCCCTGAAAAACTGTTTTTT
CASSITRDSPEKLFF